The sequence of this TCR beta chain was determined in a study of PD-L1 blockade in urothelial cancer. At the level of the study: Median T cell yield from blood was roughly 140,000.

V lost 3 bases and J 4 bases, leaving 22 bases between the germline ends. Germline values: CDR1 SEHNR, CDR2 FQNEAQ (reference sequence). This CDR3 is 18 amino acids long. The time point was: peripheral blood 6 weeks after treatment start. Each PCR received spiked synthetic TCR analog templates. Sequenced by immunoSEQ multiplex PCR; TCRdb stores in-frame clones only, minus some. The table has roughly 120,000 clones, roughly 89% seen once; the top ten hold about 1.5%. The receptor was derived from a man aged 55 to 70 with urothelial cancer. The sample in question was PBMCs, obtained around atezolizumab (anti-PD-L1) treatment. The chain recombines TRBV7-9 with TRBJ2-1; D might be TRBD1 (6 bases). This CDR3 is CASSFSGVQRVSYNEQFF. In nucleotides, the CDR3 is TGTGCCAGCAGCTTTTCAGGGGTCCAAAGGGTATCTTACAATGAGCAGTTCTTC. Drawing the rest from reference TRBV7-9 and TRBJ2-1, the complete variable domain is DTGVSQNPRHKITKRGQNVTFRCDPISEHNRLYWYRQTLGQGPEFLTYFQNEAQLEKSRLLSDRFSAERPKGSFSTLEIQRTEQGDSAMYLCASSFSGVQRVSYNEQFFGPGTRLTVL.